This entry lists 21 T cell receptor beta chains sequenced from one sample in a study of OX40 agonist ivuxolimab in advanced cancers. Sequenced by immunoSEQ multiplex PCR; TCRdb stores in-frame clones only, minus some. The sample carries about 50,000 clones, roughly three quarters recorded once. This specimen consisted of CD4+ or CD8+ T cells sorted from blood, obtained in a trial of the OX40 agonist ivuxolimab. All receptors come from an adult with an advanced solid tumor such as melanoma, head and neck, liver or kidney cancer.

The chain links TRBV13 to TRBJ1-6, with a tentative D call TRBD1 (6 bases). The CDR3 has 12 amino acids. Germline V gives CDR1 PRHDT, CDR2 FYEKMQ (reference sequence). V was shortened by 6 bases and J by 10 bases, with 10 bases between the two germline ends. The CDR3 here is CASSLRGSPLHF. The DNA for the CDR3 is TGTGCCAGCAGTCTGAGGGGGTCACCCCTCCACTTT.

V usage is TRBV15 and J usage is TRBJ2-3; D perhaps matches TRBD1 (5 bases). This CDR3 contains 17 residues. CDR1 LNHNV and CDR2 YYDKDF come from the germline V gene (reference sequence). V dropped 1 base and J dropped 4 bases, with 18 bases sitting between them. DNA for the CDR3: TGTGCCACCAGCAGAGCAGGGTTTCGGCAGGGCCCAGATACGCAGTATTTT. Translated: CATSRAGFRQGPDTQYF.

The chain has TRBV5-5 and TRBJ1-5; 7 nucleotides match TRBD1. With 3 bases clipped from V and 7 bases from J, the junction kept 7 bases outside the gene matches. This CDR3 has 14 amino acids. In germline, CDR1 is SGHKS, CDR2 YYEKEE (reference sequence). The CDR3 DNA is TGTGCCAGCAGCTCCAAGGGGGCTGGACAGCCCCAGCATTTT. Translated: CASSSKGAGQPQHF.

V gene TRBV14 combines with J gene TRBJ2-7; TRBD1 agrees at 7 bases. CDR1 is SGHDN and CDR2 is FVKESK in the germline V gene. Trimming took 1 base from V and 8 from J; bases not matched to a gene: 5. This CDR3 is built from 13 residues. CDR3 protein: CASSQVGTVKQYF. CDR3 coding DNA: TGTGCCAGCAGCCAAGTCGGGACAGTTAAGCAGTACTTC.

This chain uses TRBV12-5 with TRBJ2-3; 7 positions match TRBD1. There are 14 residues in the CDR3. Germline V gene sequence: CDR1 LGHNT, CDR2 FRNRAP. The trim removed 6 bases at V and 2 bases at J, leaving 5 bases unmatched. CDR3 in amino acids: CASGRDSHTDTQYF. CDR3 nucleotides: TGTGCTAGTGGCCGGGACAGCCACACAGATACGCAGTATTTT.

The chain carries TRBV9 and TRBJ2-2; 8 bases are a match to TRBD1. CDR3 size: 14 residues. V dropped 6 bases and J dropped 2; count of bases not matched to a gene: 3. Germline CDR1 SGDLS, CDR2 YYNGEE. The CDR3 nucleotides are TGTGCCAGCACCGACAGGGGTAACACCGGGGAGCTGTTTTTT. Translated: CASTDRGNTGELFF.

This clone was recorded a few times. The chain links TRBV18 to TRBJ2-3; D is possibly TRBD2 (6 bases). This CDR3 comprises 13 residues. V was pared by 6 bases and J by 4 bases, with 11 bases between. The germline CDR1 and CDR2 sequences are KGHSH and LQKENI. CDR3 protein: CASSSRRADTQYF. In DNA form, the CDR3 reads TGTGCCAGCTCGTCGAGGAGGGCAGATACGCAGTATTTT.

V usage is TRBV28 and J usage is TRBJ1-1; tentatively, D is TRBD1 (5 bases). Germline V gene lookup returns CDR1 MDHEN and CDR2 SYDVKM. The germline V and J ends were trimmed by 10 bases and 2 bases, with 23 bases remaining between them. There are 16 residues in the CDR3. The CDR3 region has the DNA TGTGCCACTCCTCGTCGCGGCGGGGGAGGAAACACTGAAGCTTTCTTT. Residues: CATPRRGGGGNTEAFF.

This clone was seen just once. V is TRBV18 and J is TRBJ2-3; D may correspond to TRBD1 or TRBD2 (6 bases each). Germline V CDR1 and CDR2: KGHSH, LQKENI. This CDR3 is 14 amino acids long. The V end lost 3 bases, the J end lost 3 bases, and 10 bases lay between the germline ends. The CDR3 nucleotides are TGTGCCAGCTCACCGGGGGGCGCAACAGATACGCAGTATTTT. This encodes CASSPGGATDTQYF.

The chain couples TRBV4-1 to TRBJ2-6, with D maybe TRBD1 (5 bases). Per germline, CDR1 MGHRA and CDR2 YSYEKL. The length of the CDR3 is 16 residues. With 2 bases removed from V and 1 base from J, the gap between germline ends came to 9 bases. As DNA, the CDR3 is TGCGCCAGCAGCCAAAGAGCAGGGTCTGGGGCCAACGTCCTGACTTTC. Its translation is CASSQRAGSGANVLTF.

Of note for this clone: Other DNA variants within this sample encode the same CDR3. This rearrangement joins TRBV5-1 to TRBJ2-2; D gene uncertain. V was pared by 0 bases and J by 5 bases, with 5 bases between. CDR1 and CDR2 from the germline V gene are SGHRS and YFSETQ. The CDR3 runs to 13 residues. The CDR3 is CASSLEGTGELFF. CDR3 bases: TGCGCCAGCAGCTTGGAAGGGACCGGGGAGCTGTTTTTT.

V usage is TRBV19 and J usage is TRBJ1-6; D unclear. V was clipped by 6 bases and J by 9 bases, with 12 bases between them. The length of the CDR3 is 13 residues. Germline values: CDR1 LNHDA, CDR2 SQIVND (reference sequence). The CDR3 protein is CASSSAWFSPLHF. The CDR3 DNA is TGTGCCAGTAGCTCGGCATGGTTTTCACCCCTCCACTTT.

The chain has TRBV7-9 and TRBJ1-1; 8 nucleotides line up with TRBD1. V was clipped by 2 bases and J by 6 bases; unmatched bases: 14. The germline gives CDR1 SEHNR, CDR2 FQNEAQ (reference sequence). This CDR3 region has 17 residues. The CDR3 loop is CASSLLPISGGRAEAFF. The CDR3 DNA follows: TGTGCCAGCAGCTTATTGCCTATCTCAGGGGGCAGAGCTGAAGCTTTCTTT.

The rearrangement joins TRBV18 to TRBJ2-1, with TRBD2 identical over 16 bases. This CDR3 has 17 residues. Germline CDR1 and CDR2: KGHSH and LQKENI. V trimming: 3 bases; J trimming: 2 bases; junction bases outside the gene matches: 1. The CDR3 DNA sequence: TGTGCCAGCTCACCGGGACTAGCGGGAGGGGCCTACAATGAGCAGTTCTTC. Its translation is CASSPGLAGGAYNEQFF. The complete variable domain, with remaining parts taken from reference TRBV18 and TRBJ2-1, reads NAGVMQNPRHLVRRRGQEARLRCSPMKGHSHVYWYRQLPEEGLKFMVYLQKENIIDESGMPKERFSAEFPKEGPSILRIQQVVRGDSAAYFCASSPGLAGGAYNEQFFGPGTRLTVL.

V usage is TRBV11-2 and J usage is TRBJ1-1, with D hard to call. The CDR3 runs 13 residues. Looked up from germline, CDR1 is SGHAT and CDR2 is FQNNGV. The V end was cut by 1 base, the J end by 4 bases, with 7 bases between. The CDR3 region is CASSLAPSTEAFF. CDR3 DNA: TGTGCCAGCAGCTTAGCTCCGAGCACTGAAGCTTTCTTT. Complete variable domain (other parts from reference TRBV11-2 and TRBJ1-1): EAGVAQSPRYKIIEKRQSVAFWCNPISGHATLYWYQQILGQGPKLLIQFQNNGVVDDSQLPKDRFSAERLKGVDSTLKIQPAKLEDSAVYLCASSLAPSTEAFFGQGTRLTVV.

The J gene is TRBJ1-2, the V gene TRBV6-1; no clear D gene. The CDR3 runs to 12 residues. Germline CDR1 and CDR2: MNHNS and SASEGT. V lost 8 bases and J 4 bases, leaving 11 bases between the germline ends. The CDR3 loop reads CASGRSPYGYTF. The CDR3 bases are TGTGCCAGCGGTCGCAGCCCCTATGGCTACACCTTC.

The genes are TRBV7-9 and TRBJ2-7, with TRBD1 identical over 7 bases. V lost 5 bases to trimming and J lost 0 bases; unmatched junction nucleotides: 7. This CDR3 is built from 15 residues. Germline V gives CDR1 SEHNR, CDR2 FQNEAQ (reference sequence). The CDR3 DNA sequence: TGTGCCAGCAGCGGACGGGACAGCCGCTCCTACGAGCAGTACTTC. Its protein is CASSGRDSRSYEQYF.

The chain is built from TRBV27 and TRBJ2-3; 8 nucleotides align to TRBD2. V was pared by 3 bases and J by 1 base, with 12 bases of the junction left unmatched. CDR1 is MNHEY and CDR2 is SMNVEV in the germline V gene (reference sequence). The CDR3 has 18 residues. In DNA, the CDR3 is TGTGCCAGCAGTTTTCAGCTGAGCGGGAGCCAGGGCACAGATACGCAGTATTTT. Translation gives CASSFQLSGSQGTDTQYF.

The V gene is TRBV7-8, the J gene TRBJ2-5; D might be TRBD2 (7 bases). The CDR3 runs to 13 residues. Germline loops: CDR1 SGHVS, CDR2 FQNEAQ. Deletions cut 6 bases from V and 4 bases from J, with 12 bases between. Written as DNA, the CDR3 is TGTGCCAGCAGGTGGGGGGGCGGAGAGACCCAGTACTTC. Translated: CASRWGGGETQYF.

The rearrangement links TRBV30 to TRBJ1-5; 9 bases map to TRBD1. Germline V gene data show CDR1 as GTSNPN and CDR2 as SVGIG (reference sequence). This CDR3 has 20 amino acids. Trimming at V came to 4 bases and at J to 0 bases, leaving 19 bases not matched to a gene. As DNA, the CDR3 is TGTGCCTGGACACCGGGGCGCGGGACAGGGTCCCTCTATAGCAATCAGCCCCAGCATTTT. Translation gives CAWTPGRGTGSLYSNQPQHF.

This clone has just a few counts. The chain is built from TRBV4-1 and TRBJ2-2; 7 bases agree with TRBD2. The germline CDR1 and CDR2 sequences are MGHRA and YSYEKL. V lost 1 base and J lost 6; bases outside the gene matches: 11. The CDR3 loop spans 17 amino acids. CDR3 amino acids: CASSQGLLARLPGELFF. DNA for the CDR3: TGCGCCAGCAGCCAAGGCCTACTAGCGCGGTTGCCCGGGGAGCTGTTTTTT.